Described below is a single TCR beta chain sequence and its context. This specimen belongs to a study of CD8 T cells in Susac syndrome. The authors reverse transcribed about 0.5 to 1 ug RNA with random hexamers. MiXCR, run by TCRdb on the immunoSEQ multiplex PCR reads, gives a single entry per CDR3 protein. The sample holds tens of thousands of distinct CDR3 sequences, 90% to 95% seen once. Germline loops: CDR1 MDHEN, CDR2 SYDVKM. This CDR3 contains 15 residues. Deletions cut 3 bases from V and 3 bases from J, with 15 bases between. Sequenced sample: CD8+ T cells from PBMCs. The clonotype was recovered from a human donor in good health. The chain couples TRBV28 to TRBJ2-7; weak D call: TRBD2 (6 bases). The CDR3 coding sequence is TGTGCCAGCAGTTTGATCTTGGGACTGAGCTACGAGCAGTACTTC. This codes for CASSLILGLSYEQYF.